One sample yielded the 11 T cell receptor beta chains listed below, sequenced in a study of cytomegalovirus exposure and HLA in healthy donors. It was with 60 Vbeta and 13 Jbeta primers that the PCR ran. Data came from immunoSEQ multiplex PCR; TCRdb stores just in-frame clones and leaves some out. The sample carries around 100,000 clones, roughly three quarters recorded once. Sample: PBMCs. The receptor source for this set is a woman between 18 and 29 years old in good health and CMV-seropositive.

This clone appeared a few times. The V call is TRBV5-1, the J call TRBJ2-3, with D perhaps matching TRBD1 (5 bases). Germline assignment: CDR1 SGHRS and CDR2 YFSETQ. The CDR3 covers 15 residues. Trimming pared 0 bases from V and 3 bases from J, leaving 11 bases between. The CDR3 sequence: CASSLGQLNTDTQYF. The CDR3 coding sequence is TGCGCCAGCAGCTTGGGACAGTTGAATACAGATACGCAGTATTTT.

This clone was recorded a few times. The rearrangement links TRBV19 to TRBJ2-2; 9 positions match TRBD2. J was trimmed by 3 bases and V by 6 bases; bases with no gene match: 8. There are 16 residues in the CDR3. Germline CDR1 and CDR2: LNHDA and SQIVND (reference sequence). This CDR3 is CASRESGLADTGELFF. Written as DNA, the CDR3 is TGTGCCAGTAGGGAGTCGGGACTAGCTGACACCGGGGAGCTGTTTTTT.

This chain links TRBV11-2 with TRBJ1-1, with 7 positions matching TRBD1. Trimming at V came to 5 bases and at J to 5 bases, leaving 8 bases not matched to a gene. This CDR3 is 14 amino acids long. Germline V gene sequence: CDR1 SGHAT, CDR2 FQNNGV. CDR3 sequence reads: CASSLIRGPTEAFF. DNA of the CDR3: TGTGCCAGCAGCCTGATAAGGGGGCCGACTGAAGCTTTCTTT.

The chain joins TRBV28 to TRBJ1-1; 12 bases fit TRBD1. V lost 2 bases and J lost 7; bases outside the gene matches: 8. Per the germline V gene, CDR1 is MDHEN and CDR2 is SYDVKM. This CDR3 is built from 16 residues. For the CDR3, the DNA is TGTGCCAGCAGTTTAAGGGGACAGGGGGCGAATATTGAAGCTTTCTTT. This codes for CASSLRGQGANIEAFF. The full variable domain, in which reference TRBV28 and TRBJ1-1 provide the parts outside the CDR3, is DVKVTQSSRYLVKRTGEKVFLECVQDMDHENMFWYRQDPGLGLRLIYFSYDVKMKEKGDIPEGYSVSREKKERFSLILESASTNQTSMYLCASSLRGQGANIEAFFGQGTRLTVV.

This chain links TRBV7-3 with TRBJ2-4; 8 bases align to TRBD1. The germline gives CDR1 SGHTA, CDR2 FQGTGA. V shed 5 bases, J shed 3 bases, and the junction held 9 bases outside the gene matches. CDR3 size: 16 residues. For the CDR3, the DNA is TGTGCCAGCAGCCCCGGACAGGGTTGGGGCAAAAACATTCAGTACTTC. Protein: CASSPGQGWGKNIQYF.

V is TRBV2 and J is TRBJ1-1, with D perhaps TRBD1 (6 bases). Germline-derived CDR1 and CDR2 are SNHLY and FYNNEI. V was clipped by 10 bases and J by 6 bases, with 18 bases between them. This CDR3 contains 13 residues. This chain's CDR3 is CATVTQGTPEAFF. The CDR3 bases are TGTGCCACCGTAACACAGGGAACCCCTGAAGCTTTCTTT.

This chain joins TRBV11-2 and TRBJ1-2; 7 bases match TRBD1. This CDR3 has 15 residues. Germline CDR1 SGHAT, CDR2 FQNNGV. V shed 5 bases and J 4 bases; nucleotides not matched to a gene: 10. The CDR3 DNA follows: TGTGCCAGCAGCCTGGACCCGGGACAGCTCTATGGCTACACCTTC. Protein sequence: CASSLDPGQLYGYTF.

The rearrangement uses TRBV9 and TRBJ2-1; 11 positions agree with TRBD1. CDR3 length: 14 residues. Germline V gives CDR1 SGDLS, CDR2 YYNGEE. The trim removed 2 bases at V and 7 bases at J, leaving 2 bases unmatched. The CDR3 spells CASSVGTGGNEQFF. CDR3 sequence (DNA): TGTGCCAGCAGCGTTGGGACAGGGGGAAATGAGCAGTTCTTC. The full variable domain, completed using reference TRBV9 and TRBJ2-1, is DSGVTQTPKHLITATGQRVTLRCSPRSGDLSVYWYQQSLDQGLQFLIQYYNGEERAKGNILERFSAQQFPDLHSELNLSSLELGDSALYFCASSVGTGGNEQFFGPGTRLTVL.

The V gene is TRBV5-1, the J gene TRBJ2-5; 8 positions match TRBD2. The J call is doubtful: the DNA matches TRBJ2-7 better. Germline V gives CDR1 SGHRS, CDR2 YFSETQ. The CDR3 totals 13 residues. This CDR3 reads CASRTSVAYEQYF. CDR3 DNA sequence: TGCGCCAGCAGGACTAGCGTGGCCTACGAGCAGTACTTC.

This chain connects TRBV21-1 to TRBJ2-7; the table gives TRBD1 as D, unverified against the DNA. TRBV21-1 is recorded as a pseudogene. The CDR3 runs to 11 residues. The CDR3 here is CASSTSYEQYF. In DNA, the CDR3 is TGTGCCAGCAGCACCAGCTACGAGCAGTACTTC.

The chain has TRBV5-1 and TRBJ2-1, with 9 bases lining up with TRBD2. The V segment lost 4 bases and the J segment 3 bases; nucleotides outside the gene matches: 8. The CDR3 covers 16 residues. The germline V gene encodes CDR1 SGHRS and CDR2 YFSETQ. CDR3 DNA sequence: TGCGCCAGCAGCGGGCTAGCGGGACGGGTCTACAATGAGCAGTTCTTC. Translated: CASSGLAGRVYNEQFF.